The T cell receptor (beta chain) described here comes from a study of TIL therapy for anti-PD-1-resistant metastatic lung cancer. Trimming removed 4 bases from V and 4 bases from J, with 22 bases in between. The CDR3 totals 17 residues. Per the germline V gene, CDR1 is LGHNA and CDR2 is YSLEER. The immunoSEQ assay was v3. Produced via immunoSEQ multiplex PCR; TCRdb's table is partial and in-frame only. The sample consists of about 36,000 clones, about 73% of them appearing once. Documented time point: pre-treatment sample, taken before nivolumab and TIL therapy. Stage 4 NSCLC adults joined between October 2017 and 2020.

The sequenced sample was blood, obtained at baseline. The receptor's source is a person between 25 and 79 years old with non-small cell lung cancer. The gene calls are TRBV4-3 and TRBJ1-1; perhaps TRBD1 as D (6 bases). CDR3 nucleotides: TGCGCCAGCAGCCTTAGGCAGGGGATTGTCCTAGCCACTGAAGCTTTCTTT. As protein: CASSLRQGIVLATEAFF.